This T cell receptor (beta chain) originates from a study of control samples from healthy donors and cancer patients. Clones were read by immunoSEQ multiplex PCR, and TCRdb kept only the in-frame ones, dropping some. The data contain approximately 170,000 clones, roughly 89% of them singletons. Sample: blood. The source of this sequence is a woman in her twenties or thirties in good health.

The CDR3 region has the DNA TGTGCCAGCTCCCCTGACAGGGCTAATTCACCCCTCCACTTT. It yields the protein CASSPDRANSPLHF. V is TRBV18 and J is TRBJ1-6, with 7 bases matching TRBD1. J gave up 6 bases and V 6 bases, and 5 bases lay outside the gene matches. The CDR3 covers 14 residues. Germline V gives CDR1 KGHSH, CDR2 LQKENI.